Following are 24 T cell receptor beta chains from one sample sequenced in a study of T cells in Graves' hyperthyroidism and ophthalmopathy. Amplification of TCR beta CDR3 regions used RNA as the template. The TCR CDR3 first-round RT-PCR relied on the HTBI primer set. One entry per CDR3 protein, called by TCRdb with MiXCR from the multiplex PCR reads. The sample has some 570,000 distinct CDR3 sequences; 17% are singletons. Sequenced material: blood. Receptors were obtained from a woman between 18 and 29 years old with Graves' ophthalmopathy.

The table lists this clonotype with a few counts. The chain carries TRBV15 and TRBJ1-1; 7 nucleotides agree with TRBD1. CDR3 length equals 14 residues. Looked up from germline, CDR1 is LNHNV and CDR2 is YYDKDF (reference sequence). The V segment lost 5 bases and the J segment 1 base; nucleotides outside the gene matches: 4. This CDR3 reads CATSRDRANTEAFF. In nucleotides, the CDR3 is TGTGCCACCAGCCGGGACAGAGCGAACACTGAAGCTTTCTTT.

This clonotype was counted a few times. The chain recombines TRBV13 with TRBJ2-6; 7 bases match TRBD1. The junction had 14 bases not matched to a gene; V was cut back by 6 bases and J by 0 bases. The germline gives CDR1 PRHDT, CDR2 FYEKMQ (reference sequence). The CDR3 loop spans 19 amino acids. For the CDR3, the DNA is TGTGCCAGCAGTCTCACCGCCGGGACAGTAGTCTCTGGGGCCAACGTCCTGACTTTC. Translation gives CASSLTAGTVVSGANVLTF.

This clonotype was found many times. The chain joins TRBV28 to TRBJ2-1, with TRBD2 matching over 11 bases. Germline loops: CDR1 MDHEN, CDR2 SYDVKM. The CDR3 has 15 amino acids. The junction had 7 bases not matched to a gene; V was cut back by 7 bases and J by 5 bases. CDR3 sequence reads: CASTSGTSGDNEQFF. CDR3 sequence (DNA): TGTGCCAGCACCTCCGGGACTAGCGGAGACAATGAGCAGTTCTTC.

Comment on this clonotype: A much larger clone differs from this one at a single base, so this may be a read error. This chain links TRBV2 with TRBJ1-2; 10 bases map to TRBD1. Looked up from germline, CDR1 is SNHLY and CDR2 is FYNNEI. This CDR3 spans 15 amino acids. CDR3 loop: CASRSGQGGIYGYAF. The CDR3 DNA sequence: TGTGCCAGCAGATCCGGACAGGGGGGCATTTATGGCTACGCCTTC.

This clonotype was counted at least ten times. A much bigger clone sits one base away, suggesting this may be a read error. The chain recombines TRBV6-1 with TRBJ2-5; 10 nucleotides align to TRBD2. The germline V gene has CDR1 MNHNS and CDR2 SASEGT. The CDR3 has 15 residues. Losses at the gene ends were 2 bases for V and 2 bases for J; bases not matched to a gene: 2. CDR3 amino acids: CASSEQAGGQETQYF. Here the CDR3 DNA reads TGTGCCAGCAGTGAACAAGCGGGGGGGCAAGAGACCCAGTACTTC.

There are many counts of this clonotype. The rearrangement links TRBV18 to TRBJ1-6; D might be TRBD1 (5 bases). The V end lost 4 bases, the J end lost 10 bases, and 17 bases lay between the germline ends. Germline CDR1 KGHSH, CDR2 LQKENI. The CDR3 has 15 residues. The CDR3 protein is CASSLAGDRGSPLHF. The DNA for the CDR3 is TGTGCCAGCTCACTGGCCGGCGACAGAGGATCACCCCTCCACTTT.

The V gene is TRBV12-3 or TRBV12-4, the J gene TRBJ1-2; D not certain. V lost 1 base, J lost 4 bases, and 7 bases lay in between. CDR3 size: 13 residues. The CDR3 sequence: CASSLGAAYGYTF. For the CDR3, the DNA is TGTGCCAGCAGTTTAGGGGCGGCCTATGGCTACACCTTC.

This clonotype has only a few counts. This chain uses TRBV6-2 or TRBV6-3 with TRBJ1-2; D not resolved. Trimming removed 0 bases at V and 8 bases at J, with 16 bases between. Germline CDR1 is MNHEY and CDR2 is SVGEGT. This CDR3 region has 15 residues. CDR3 in amino acids: CASSYSMGSPDGYTF. The CDR3 nucleotides are TGTGCCAGCAGTTACTCGATGGGTTCTCCCGACGGCTACACCTTC.

Worth noting for this clonotype: Relative to the germline gene, one junction end is altered; a read error may explain this. The chain is built from TRBV20-1 and TRBJ2-3; D may be TRBD1 or TRBD2 (5 bases each). The CDR3 spans 16 residues. In germline, CDR1 is DFQATT, CDR2 SNEGSKA (reference sequence). Here the CDR3 DNA reads TGCAGTGCCAGAGAGGGTTCAGGGCCCCGCACAGATTCGCAGTATTTT. Its protein product is CSAREGSGPRTDSQYF.

This clonotype occurred many times. This chain uses TRBV10-3 with TRBJ1-2; possible D gene TRBD1, 5 bases. V lost 3 bases and J 4 bases, leaving 9 bases between the germline ends. Germline CDR1 reads ENHRY; CDR2 reads SYGVKD. This CDR3 contains 13 residues. The CDR3 DNA follows: TGTGCCATCAGTGACAAAGGGGTCTATGGCTACACCTTC. This encodes CAISDKGVYGYTF.

This sequence joins TRBV11-2 and TRBJ1-3; D possibly corresponds to TRBD1 (5 bases). The CDR3 is 15 residues long. V dropped 5 bases and J dropped 4 bases, with 15 bases sitting between them. Germline V gives CDR1 SGHAT, CDR2 FQNNGV. For the CDR3, the DNA is TGTGCCAGCAGCCGGGACGGAAGGACCGGAAACACCATATATTTT. Its protein is CASSRDGRTGNTIYF.

The rearrangement links TRBV7-9 to TRBJ2-7; TRBD2 matches at 9 bases. V dropped 1 base and J dropped 8; count of bases not matched to a gene: 12. CDR1 and CDR2 from the germline V gene are SEHNR and FQNEAQ (reference sequence). CDR3 length: 16 amino acids. The DNA for the CDR3 is TGTGCCAGCAGCTTAGGGGAGCGGGAGGTAGGGGAGCAGCAGTACTTC. This encodes CASSLGEREVGEQQYF.

Ten or more counts support this clonotype. The CDR3 protein is CASSSGTSRNEQYF. The DNA of the CDR3 is TGTGCCAGCAGCTCCGGGACTAGCAGAAACGAGCAGTACTTC. The chain is built from TRBV7-9 and TRBJ2-7; 9 positions agree with TRBD2. V dropped 4 bases and J dropped 5; count of bases not matched to a gene: 6. The CDR3 spans 14 residues. Germline CDR1 SEHNR, CDR2 FQNEAQ (reference sequence).

At least ten counts were recorded for this clonotype. This chain joins TRBV5-1 and TRBJ2-7; maybe TRBD1 (5 bases). Trimming took off 0 bases at V and 3 bases at J, with 10 bases between the two ends. This CDR3 is built from 14 residues. Germline values: CDR1 SGHRS, CDR2 YFSETQ. The CDR3 nucleotides read TGCGCCAGCAGCTTGGGGCCCCAGGGCTACGAGCAGTACTTC. Amino acid sequence: CASSLGPQGYEQYF.

Ten or more counts support this clonotype. The chain uses TRBV7-6 and TRBJ1-6; D gene uncertain. This CDR3 has 17 residues. Between the trimmed V and J ends, which lost 5 bases and 10 bases, there was a span of 24 bases. Germline CDR1 SGHVS, CDR2 FNYEAQ. The CDR3 DNA follows: TGTGCCAGCAGCCAGAATCCCCGGAAATACAGTGGCTCACCCCTCCACTTT. Its protein product is CASSQNPRKYSGSPLHF.

The chain recombines TRBV24-1 with TRBJ2-3; TRBD1 matches 8 bases. From germline, CDR1 is KGHDR and CDR2 SFDVKD. J was trimmed by 2 bases and V by 6 bases; bases with no gene match: 6. The CDR3 is 15 residues long. CDR3 DNA: TGTGCCACCAGTAGTACAGGGGGTTCCACAGATACGCAGTATTTT. Encoded protein: CATSSTGGSTDTQYF.

This clonotype was counted between two and nine times. V is TRBV5-1 and J is TRBJ2-5; 8 positions match TRBD1. CDR1 and CDR2 (germline): SGHRS, YFSETQ. V shed 1 base, J shed 5 bases, and the junction held 4 bases outside the gene matches. The CDR3 runs 14 residues. CDR3 nucleotide sequence: TGCGCCAGCAGCTTGCCAGGGGGCGTGGAGACCCAGTACTTC. Translation gives CASSLPGGVETQYF.

The chain carries TRBV28 and TRBJ1-2; TRBD1 is a possible D gene (6 bases). This CDR3 contains 13 residues. Trimming left V 5 bases short and J 8 bases short, with 15 bases between. Germline values: CDR1 MDHEN, CDR2 SYDVKM. This CDR3 is CASSARTVVGYTF. The DNA of the CDR3 is TGTGCCAGCAGTGCCAGGACAGTGGTAGGCTACACCTTC.

This clonotype showed up just a few times. The genes are TRBV6-1 and TRBJ1-5, with D possibly TRBD1 on 6 matching bases. The CDR3 sequence is 16 residues long. The V gene lost 5 bases and the J gene lost 10 bases, with 24 bases spanning the gap. Germline CDR1 MNHNS, CDR2 SASEGT. In DNA, the CDR3 is TGTGCCAGCAGTCACGTCGCGTCAGGGGCCGTGGGACCCCAGCATTTT. Translated, it gives CASSHVASGAVGPQHF.

There are a few counts of this clonotype. The CDR3 region is CASSLVALDRAKGTQYF. The CDR3 DNA is TGTGCCAGCAGCTTGGTGGCTCTGGACAGGGCAAAGGGGACCCAGTACTTC. This chain joins TRBV5-6 and TRBJ2-5; 8 bases map to TRBD1. Germline CDR1 and CDR2: SGHDT and YYEEEE. The CDR3 spans 17 residues. J gave up 7 bases and V 0 bases, and 14 bases lay outside the gene matches.

Note on this clonotype: This sequence may be a read error, since a much larger clone differs from it by one base. J is TRBJ1-2 and V is TRBV10-3, with D hard to call. CDR1 is ENHRY, CDR2 SYGVKD, per germline. V was shortened by 3 bases and J by 8 bases, with 10 bases between the two germline ends. This CDR3 contains 12 residues. The CDR3 here is CAISDWVGGYTF. The DNA of the CDR3 is TGTGCCATCAGTGATTGGGTTGGAGGCTACACCTTC.

V is TRBV4-2 and J is TRBJ2-7; 10 nucleotides match TRBD2. V dropped 0 bases and J dropped 0; count of bases not matched to a gene: 2. Germline assignment: CDR1 LGHNA and CDR2 YNFKEQ. The CDR3 spans 16 residues. CDR3 sequence: CASSQEPSGSSYEQYF. CDR3 sequence (DNA): TGTGCCAGCAGCCAAGAACCTAGCGGGAGCTCCTACGAGCAGTACTTC.

This clonotype was detected many times. The chain has TRBV6-6 and TRBJ2-7; D may correspond to TRBD1 or TRBD2 (5 bases each). The CDR3 consists of 15 residues. Per germline, CDR1 MNHNY and CDR2 SVGAGI (reference sequence). V was trimmed by 2 bases and J by 3 bases, leaving 14 bases between them. The chain's CDR3 is CASSYGAKTSYEQYF. DNA for the CDR3: TGTGCCAGCAGTTACGGGGCCAAAACTAGCTACGAGCAGTACTTC.

This clonotype was seen a handful of times. V usage is TRBV4-3 and J usage is TRBJ2-1, with D possibly being TRBD2 (6 bases). From germline, CDR1 is LGHNA and CDR2 YSLEER. This CDR3 has 15 residues. V was pared by 0 bases and J by 8 bases, with 14 bases between. CDR3 region: CASSQDPGEWYEQFF. The DNA of the CDR3 is TGCGCCAGCAGCCAAGATCCGGGGGAGTGGTATGAGCAGTTCTTC.